The 22 T cell receptor beta chains presented below share a single source sample, sequenced in a study of OX40 agonist ivuxolimab in advanced cancers. Sequenced by immunoSEQ multiplex PCR; TCRdb stores in-frame clones only, minus some. The sample has approximately 61,000 clones, 89% seen once. Specimen: CD4+ or CD8+ T cells sorted from blood, collected in a trial of the OX40 agonist ivuxolimab. These receptors were obtained from an adult with an advanced solid tumor such as melanoma, head and neck, liver or kidney cancer.

This clone appeared once. The CDR3 protein is CASSESGGPYEQYF. The CDR3 coding sequence is TGTGCCAGCAGTGAATCAGGGGGCCCCTACGAGCAGTACTTC. V usage is TRBV25-1 and J usage is TRBJ2-5; 8 bases match TRBD1. With the DNA end fitting TRBJ2-7 better, the J assignment may be wrong. Germline CDR1 is MGHDK and CDR2 is SYGVNS. CDR3 length equals 14 residues.

The chain carries TRBV7-6 and TRBJ2-5; TRBD2 is a possible D gene (6 bases). CDR1 is SGHVS and CDR2 is FNYEAQ in the germline V gene. The length of the CDR3 is 13 residues. V lost 4 bases, J lost 1 base, and 7 bases lay in between. The CDR3 DNA sequence: TGTGCCAGCAGCTCAGCGGGCCAAGAGACCCAGTACTTC. This sequence encodes CASSSAGQETQYF.

The chain employs TRBV5-4 and TRBJ1-1; no reliable D call. CDR3 size: 14 residues. CDR1 and CDR2 (germline): SGHNT, YYREEE (reference sequence). With 4 bases removed from V and 4 bases from J, the gap between germline ends came to 14 bases. The CDR3 DNA reads TGTGCCAGCAGCGCAAGGGTTGCGGGCACTGAAGCTTTCTTT. Protein product: CASSARVAGTEAFF.

The chain is built from TRBV5-8 and TRBJ2-2; D not resolved. CDR3 length equals 13 residues. Trimming removed 5 bases at V and 7 bases at J, with 12 bases between. The germline V gene has CDR1 SGHTS and CDR2 YDEGEE. The CDR3: CASSPNLIGELFF. In DNA, the CDR3 is TGTGCCAGCAGTCCTAATCTCATCGGGGAGCTGTTTTTT.

The chain carries TRBV27 and TRBJ2-1, with 9 bases identical to TRBD2. Germline CDR1 and CDR2: MNHEY and SMNVEV (reference sequence). The CDR3 is 16 amino acids. V dropped 11 bases and J dropped 2; count of bases not matched to a gene: 13. Written as DNA, the CDR3 is TGTGCCGCCAGCAGTTTATCTAGCGGGGCCTACAATGAGCAGTTCTTC. Translation gives CAASSLSSGAYNEQFF.

J is TRBJ2-1 and V is TRBV19, with 11 bases that match TRBD1. Germline V gene lookup returns CDR1 LNHDA and CDR2 SQIVND (reference sequence). This CDR3 contains 18 residues. J gave up 4 bases and V 5 bases, and 13 bases lay outside the gene matches. The CDR3 protein is CASSAHSWTGGTYNEQFF. CDR3 nucleotide sequence: TGTGCCAGTAGTGCACATTCTTGGACAGGGGGCACATACAATGAGCAGTTCTTC.

This clone has a single count. CDR3: CASSFPGYEQYF. CDR3 sequence (DNA): TGTGCCAGCAGTTTCCCGGGCTACGAGCAGTACTTC. The rearrangement joins TRBV7-8 to TRBJ2-7; D remains unclear. V lost 6 bases, J lost 3 bases, and 9 bases lay in between. CDR3 length: 12 amino acids. Germline assignment: CDR1 SGHVS and CDR2 FQNEAQ.

The rearrangement links TRBV4-1 to TRBJ2-7; 9 bases fit TRBD1. Germline-derived CDR1 and CDR2 are MGHRA and YSYEKL. After removal of 2 bases from V and 1 base from J, the junction contained 3 bases not matched to a gene. The CDR3 length is 15 residues. CDR3 sequence (DNA): TGCGCCAGCAGCCAAAGACAGGGGGGATCCTACGAGCAGTACTTC. It encodes CASSQRQGGSYEQYF.

V gene TRBV6-5 combines with J gene TRBJ1-2; perhaps TRBD1 as D (6 bases). The V and J ends lost 6 bases and 1 base respectively, with 15 bases between them. Looked up from germline, CDR1 is MNHEY and CDR2 is SVGAGI. The CDR3 is 15 residues long. The DNA for the CDR3 is TGTGCCAGCAGCCCGGGACAAGGATTTAACTATGGCTACACCTTC. Its translation: CASSPGQGFNYGYTF.

The rearrangement uses TRBV6-1 and TRBJ2-1; 7 bases fit TRBD2. CDR3 length equals 17 residues. In germline, CDR1 is MNHNS, CDR2 SASEGT. The trim removed 1 base at V and 0 bases at J, leaving 6 bases unmatched. The CDR3 DNA is TGTGCCAGCAGTGAAGTGTCTAGCGGATACTCCTACAATGAGCAGTTCTTC. Translating gives CASSEVSSGYSYNEQFF.

V and J are TRBV28 and TRBJ2-4; 10 bases are a match to TRBD2. V lost 3 bases and J lost 8; bases outside the gene matches: 10. CDR3 length equals 16 residues. The germline CDR1 and CDR2 sequences are MDHEN and SYDVKM. CDR3: CASSFTSGEGTYIQYF. CDR3 nucleotides: TGTGCCAGCAGTTTTACTAGCGGGGAGGGGACCTACATTCAGTACTTC. Complete variable domain (other parts from reference TRBV28 and TRBJ2-4): DVKVTQSSRYLVKRTGEKVFLECVQDMDHENMFWYRQDPGLGLRLIYFSYDVKMKEKGDIPEGYSVSREKKERFSLILESASTNQTSMYLCASSFTSGEGTYIQYFGAGTRLSVL.

In DNA form, the CDR3 reads TGTGCCAGCAGACACGAGGCCTACGAGCAGTACTTC. It translates to CASRHEAYEQYF. The chain couples TRBV6-5 to TRBJ2-7; D unresolved. The CDR3 contains 12 residues. With 6 bases removed from V and 2 bases from J, the gap between germline ends came to 8 bases. Germline V CDR1 and CDR2: MNHEY, SVGAGI.

This clone was observed many times. The genes are TRBV5-1 and TRBJ1-2; 7 bases line up with TRBD1. The germline CDR1 and CDR2 sequences are SGHRS and YFSETQ. CDR3 size: 14 residues. The V segment lost 4 bases and the J segment 2 bases; nucleotides outside the gene matches: 5. CDR3 protein: CASSLTGTNYGYTF. CDR3 sequence (DNA): TGCGCCAGCAGCCTGACAGGGACCAACTATGGCTACACCTTC.

The rearrangement links TRBV28 to TRBJ1-4; D ambiguous. The CDR3 has 13 amino acids. Germline loops: CDR1 MDHEN, CDR2 SYDVKM. Trimming pared 3 bases from V and 5 bases from J, leaving 7 bases between. The CDR3 spells CASSLTPNEKLFF. The CDR3 nucleotides read TGTGCCAGCAGTTTGACCCCAAATGAAAAACTGTTTTTT.

V usage is TRBV15 and J usage is TRBJ2-1, with 11 positions matching TRBD2. The length of the CDR3 is 19 residues. The ends lost 0 bases at V and 6 bases at J; junction bases unmatched: 13. Germline V lookup: CDR1 LNHNV, CDR2 YYDKDF (reference sequence). The CDR3, as DNA: TGTGCCACCAGCAGAGATGAGGTAGGACTAGCGGGCACCACCAATGAGCAGTTCTTC. It encodes CATSRDEVGLAGTTNEQFF.

The chain is built from TRBV13 and TRBJ2-1; TRBD1 matches at 7 bases. The germline CDR1 and CDR2 sequences are PRHDT and FYEKMQ (reference sequence). This CDR3 has 14 residues. The trim removed 4 bases at V and 15 bases at J, leaving 15 bases unmatched. CDR3: CASSSGRGSTVLFF. CDR3 sequence (DNA): TGTGCCAGCAGCTCCGGCAGGGGGTCCACAGTGTTGTTCTTC.

The V and J genes are TRBV4-1 and TRBJ2-7; D perhaps matches TRBD1 (5 bases). Germline lookup yields CDR1 MGHRA and CDR2 YSYEKL. V dropped 3 bases and J dropped 3 bases, with 12 bases sitting between them. This CDR3 comprises 14 residues. The CDR3 DNA follows: TGCGCCAGCAGCCAGGGCCAGGGATACTACGAGCAGTACTTC. Its protein is CASSQGQGYYEQYF.

This clone turned up a few times. Other DNA sequences in this specimen translate into the identical CDR3. The chain recombines TRBV4-3 with TRBJ2-1; 8 bases are a match to TRBD1. The CDR3 length is 14 residues. In germline, CDR1 is LGHNA, CDR2 YSLEER. Trimming cost V 1 base and J 4 bases; bases outside gene matches: 0. The CDR3 sequence is CASSQGTGYNEQFF. Written as DNA, the CDR3 is TGCGCCAGCAGCCAAGGGACAGGGTACAATGAGCAGTTCTTC.

The chain employs TRBV27 and TRBJ2-3; 8 nucleotides align to TRBD2. Germline V gene sequence: CDR1 MNHEY, CDR2 SMNVEV (reference sequence). The CDR3 covers 17 residues. Germline trimming cut 5 bases from V and 6 bases from J; bases unmatched to any gene: 16. The CDR3 DNA sequence: TGTGCCAGCAGTCCGCGAATTAGCGGGACCGCAAGGGATACGCAGTATTTT. Translated: CASSPRISGTARDTQYF.

The rearrangement uses TRBV19 and TRBJ1-5; TRBD1 is a possible D gene (5 bases). The ends were cut back, 3 bases at V and 5 bases at J, with 11 bases in the middle. Per the germline V gene, CDR1 is LNHDA and CDR2 is SQIVND (reference sequence). The CDR3 covers 14 residues. The DNA of the CDR3 is TGTGCCAGTAGTATTTTAGGGGCGGATCAGCCCCAGCATTTT. Amino acids: CASSILGADQPQHF. Variable domain in full (rest from reference TRBV19 and TRBJ1-5): DGGITQSPKYLFRKEGQNVTLSCEQNLNHDAMYWYRQDPGQGLRLIYYSQIVNDFQKGDIAEGYSVSREKKESFPLTVTSAQKNPTAFYLCASSILGADQPQHFGDGTRLSIL.

The gene calls are TRBV11-3 and TRBJ2-7; no reliable D call. The CDR3 contains 13 residues. The germline V and J ends were trimmed by 2 bases and 3 bases, with 8 bases remaining between them. Per germline, CDR1 SGHNT and CDR2 YENEEA. The CDR3 is CASSLTQLYEQYF. The CDR3 DNA reads TGTGCCAGCAGCTTAACGCAGCTCTACGAGCAGTACTTC.

This clone was observed a single time. The chain couples TRBV9 to TRBJ2-7; 8 bases fit TRBD2. The V gene's germline CDR1 is SGDLS and CDR2 YYNGEE. Trimming at V came to 3 bases and at J to 0 bases, leaving 2 bases not matched to a gene. CDR3 size: 14 residues. Here the CDR3 DNA reads TGTGCCAGCAGCGCAGCGGGAGACTCCTACGAGCAGTACTTC. This translates into CASSAAGDSYEQYF.